A selection of T cell receptor beta chains follows, all from one sample in a study of T-cell reconstitution after alpha-beta-depleted transplantation in children. TCRdb processed the PCR reads anew with MiXCR; each CDR3 protein has one entry. This sample carries under 300,000 distinct CDR3 sequences, approximately 10% of them seen once, and the ten largest clones take roughly a quarter. Sequenced material: peripheral blood, taken 180 days after TCRalphabeta/CD19-depleted stem cell transplant. The source is a male patient between 2 and 9 years old who had a stem cell transplant for chronic granulomatous disease, so the T cells may come from the graft donor. The CDR3 runs from the conserved cysteine through the conserved F or W. D genes are given only for firm matches. Clone size is shown for a subset of rows, as once, few, many or a class of expanded clone.

d_call: TRBD2; v_call: TRBV5-6; j_call: TRBJ2-7; clone_size: many; cdr3_aa: CASSLRRSASGRNYEQYF; cdr3_nt: TGTGCCAGCAGCTTGAGACGATCGGCTAGCGGGAGGAACTACGAGCAGTACTTC
d_call: .; v_call: TRBV4-2; j_call: TRBJ1-5; clone_size: many; cdr3_aa: CASSQGGQYYSNQPQHF; cdr3_nt: TGTGCCAGCAGCCAAGGGGGGCAGTATTATAGCAATCAGCCCCAGCATTTT
d_call: .; v_call: TRBV3-1; j_call: TRBJ2-4; clone_size: many; cdr3_aa: CASSQDYWRPFKNIQYF; cdr3_nt: TGTGCCAGCAGCCAAGACTACTGGAGGCCCTTTAAAAACATTCAGTACTTC
d_call: TRBD2; v_call: TRBV6-5; j_call: TRBJ2-1; clone_size: many; cdr3_aa: CASSYSSTLAGAANEQFF; cdr3_nt: TGTGCCAGCAGTTACTCTTCGACACTAGCGGGAGCGGCCAATGAGCAGTTCTTC
d_call: .; v_call: TRBV12-3/TRBV12-4; j_call: TRBJ2-5; clone_size: many; cdr3_aa: CASSEGPLKGRPRMSQYF; cdr3_nt: TGTGCCAGCAGTGAGGGGCCGTTGAAGGGGCGGCCTCGTATGTCCCAGTACTTC
d_call: TRBD1; v_call: TRBV18; j_call: TRBJ2-1; clone_size: few; cdr3_aa: CASSTRQGPYNEQFF; cdr3_nt: TGTGCCAGCTCAACCCGACAGGGCCCCTACAATGAGCAGTTCTTC
d_call: TRBD2; v_call: TRBV3-1; j_call: TRBJ2-2; clone_size: .; cdr3_aa: CASSQGLEYTGELFF; cdr3_nt: TGTGCCAGCAGCCAGGGACTAGAGTACACCGGGGAGCTGTTTTTT
d_call: TRBD2; v_call: TRBV27; j_call: TRBJ2-7; clone_size: many; cdr3_aa: CASSPLKREGRYEQYF; cdr3_nt: TGTGCCAGCAGTCCCCTCAAGCGGGAGGGCCGGTACGAGCAGTACTTC
d_call: TRBD2; v_call: TRBV12-3/TRBV12-4; j_call: TRBJ2-7; clone_size: many; cdr3_aa: CASRSAGTTYEQYF; cdr3_nt: TGTGCCAGCAGGAGTGCCGGGACTACCTACGAGCAGTACTTC
d_call: .; v_call: TRBV4-3; j_call: TRBJ1-5; clone_size: many; cdr3_aa: CASSQDDRANQPQHF; cdr3_nt: TGCGCCAGCAGCCAAGATGACAGAGCCAATCAGCCCCAGCATTTT
d_call: TRBD2; v_call: TRBV19; j_call: TRBJ2-3; clone_size: many; cdr3_aa: CASSLTSGEVYTDTQYF; cdr3_nt: TGTGCCAGTAGTCTGACTAGCGGGGAGGTCTACACAGATACGCAGTATTTT
d_call: TRBD2; v_call: TRBV2; j_call: TRBJ2-5; clone_size: .; cdr3_aa: CASSEVRLAGDQETQYF; cdr3_nt: TGTGCCAGCAGTGAAGTACGCCTAGCGGGAGATCAAGAGACCCAGTACTTC
d_call: .; v_call: TRBV4-2; j_call: TRBJ2-7; clone_size: many; cdr3_aa: CASGDPGEQYF; cdr3_nt: TGTGCCAGCGGCGACCCGGGAGAGCAGTACTTC
d_call: TRBD1; v_call: TRBV5-1; j_call: TRBJ2-1; clone_size: many; cdr3_aa: CASSAGTGGKDEQFF; cdr3_nt: TGCGCCAGCAGCGCCGGGACAGGGGGTAAAGATGAGCAGTTCTTC
d_call: .; v_call: TRBV5-6; j_call: TRBJ2-1; clone_size: many; cdr3_aa: CASSLRNNEQFF; cdr3_nt: TGTGCCAGCAGCTTGCGGAACAATGAGCAGTTCTTC
d_call: .; v_call: TRBV20-1; j_call: TRBJ2-3; clone_size: many; cdr3_aa: CSARDRSTSTDTQYF; cdr3_nt: TGCAGTGCTAGAGATCGATCGACTAGCACAGATACGCAGTATTTT
d_call: .; v_call: TRBV19; j_call: TRBJ1-5; clone_size: .; cdr3_aa: CASSVNQGLGPVDQPQHF; cdr3_nt: TGTGCCAGTAGTGTAAACCAGGGTTTAGGACCTGTCGATCAGCCCCAGCATTTT
d_call: .; v_call: TRBV14; j_call: TRBJ2-7; clone_size: .; cdr3_aa: CASSQVAYGVYGQYF; cdr3_nt: TGTGCCAGCAGCCAAGTGGCCTACGGAGTATATGGGCAGTACTTC
d_call: TRBD1; v_call: TRBV7-9; j_call: TRBJ1-6; clone_size: many; cdr3_aa: CASSSHDSTGVNSPLHF; cdr3_nt: TGTGCCAGCAGCTCCCATGACTCGACAGGGGTTAATTCACCCCTCCACTTT
d_call: .; v_call: TRBV20-1; j_call: TRBJ1-2; clone_size: many; cdr3_aa: CSANVTHPRCIVSCGYTF; cdr3_nt: TGCAGTGCTAATGTCACCCATCCACGATGCATTGTTTCTTGCGGCTACACCTTC
d_call: TRBD2; v_call: TRBV5-4; j_call: TRBJ2-1; clone_size: .; cdr3_aa: CASSSPTSGRVEQFF; cdr3_nt: TGTGCCAGCAGCTCCCCGACTAGCGGGAGGGTTGAGCAGTTCTTC
d_call: .; v_call: TRBV21-1; j_call: TRBJ2-5; clone_size: many; cdr3_aa: CASHHRGGTSQETQYF; cdr3_nt: TGTGCCAGCCACCACCGTGGCGGGACTTCCCAAGAGACCCAGTACTTC
d_call: .; v_call: TRBV20-1; j_call: TRBJ2-3; clone_size: many; cdr3_aa: CSARVPGSDTQYF; cdr3_nt: TGCAGTGCTAGAGTCCCAGGGTCGGATACGCAGTATTTT
d_call: .; v_call: TRBV7-2; j_call: TRBJ1-1; clone_size: many; cdr3_aa: CASSFSHLNTEAFF; cdr3_nt: TGTGCCAGCAGCTTTTCACACCTGAACACTGAAGCTTTCTTT
d_call: .; v_call: TRBV7-3; j_call: TRBJ2-6; clone_size: .; cdr3_aa: CASSLTMTSGANVLTF; cdr3_nt: TGTGCCAGCAGCTTAACGATGACCTCTGGGGCCAACGTCCTGACTTTC
d_call: TRBD1; v_call: TRBV7-3; j_call: TRBJ2-3; clone_size: many; cdr3_aa: CASSPGTGIDTQYF; cdr3_nt: TGTGCCAGCAGCCCCGGGACAGGAATAGATACGCAGTATTTT
d_call: TRBD2; v_call: TRBV5-1; j_call: TRBJ2-1; clone_size: many; cdr3_aa: CASSLGTSGNRDEQFF; cdr3_nt: TGCGCCAGCAGCTTGGGGACTAGCGGGAATAGGGATGAGCAGTTCTTC
d_call: .; v_call: TRBV10-3; j_call: TRBJ2-1; clone_size: many; cdr3_aa: CAITESPGGEQFF; cdr3_nt: TGTGCCATCACCGAGTCCCCTGGAGGTGAGCAGTTCTTC
d_call: .; v_call: TRBV29-1; j_call: TRBJ2-7; clone_size: many; cdr3_aa: CSVERSDTAGEQYF; cdr3_nt: TGCAGCGTTGAGAGATCGGACACCGCTGGGGAGCAGTACTTC
d_call: .; v_call: TRBV12-3/TRBV12-4; j_call: TRBJ2-5; clone_size: many; cdr3_aa: CASSLRGTTQETQYF; cdr3_nt: TGTGCCAGCAGTTTAAGGGGGACGACTCAAGAGACCCAGTACTTC
d_call: TRBD1; v_call: TRBV5-1; j_call: TRBJ2-7; clone_size: many; cdr3_aa: CASSTRQGVGEQYF; cdr3_nt: TGCGCCAGCAGCACCAGACAGGGTGTGGGGGAGCAGTACTTC
d_call: .; v_call: TRBV28; j_call: TRBJ2-1; clone_size: few; cdr3_aa: CASSLFREGGEQFF; cdr3_nt: TGTGCCAGCAGTTTATTTCGGGAAGGGGGTGAGCAGTTCTTC
d_call: .; v_call: TRBV12-3/TRBV12-4; j_call: TRBJ2-2; clone_size: many; cdr3_aa: CASSLSRGGTGELFF; cdr3_nt: TGTGCCAGCAGTCTGTCCAGGGGTGGCACCGGGGAGCTGTTTTTT
d_call: .; v_call: TRBV20-1; j_call: TRBJ2-3; clone_size: many; cdr3_aa: CSAWTAGLKDTQYF; cdr3_nt: TGCAGTGCTTGGACAGCCGGACTCAAGGATACGCAGTATTTT
d_call: .; v_call: TRBV27; j_call: TRBJ2-1; clone_size: .; cdr3_aa: CASRGGRLPYNEQFF; cdr3_nt: TGTGCCAGCAGGGGTGGCCGCCTCCCCTACAATGAGCAGTTCTTC
d_call: .; v_call: TRBV12-3/TRBV12-4; j_call: TRBJ2-3; clone_size: many; cdr3_aa: CASISSDWDTQYF; cdr3_nt: TGTGCCAGCATTTCTAGCGATTGGGATACGCAGTATTTT
d_call: .; v_call: TRBV28; j_call: TRBJ2-3; clone_size: .; cdr3_aa: CASSLLGPDTQYF; cdr3_nt: TGTGCCAGCAGTTTATTGGGCCCAGATACGCAGTATTTT
d_call: TRBD2; v_call: TRBV20-1; j_call: TRBJ2-1; clone_size: few; cdr3_aa: CSARGEGPGIGEQFF; cdr3_nt: TGCAGTGCTAGGGGGGAGGGGCCAGGTATTGGTGAGCAGTTCTTC
d_call: .; v_call: TRBV18; j_call: TRBJ2-5; clone_size: many; cdr3_aa: CASSPQSPETQYF; cdr3_nt: TGTGCCAGCTCCCCTCAAAGTCCAGAGACCCAGTACTTC
d_call: .; v_call: TRBV4-3; j_call: TRBJ2-7; clone_size: few; cdr3_aa: CASSHETGPGEQYF; cdr3_nt: TGCGCCAGCAGCCATGAAACAGGGCCTGGGGAGCAGTACTTC
d_call: TRBD1; v_call: TRBV12-3/TRBV12-4; j_call: TRBJ1-3; clone_size: .; cdr3_aa: CASSLTGGGNTTYF; cdr3_nt: TGTGCCAGCAGTTTGACAGGGGGCGGAAACACCACATATTTT
d_call: .; v_call: TRBV18; j_call: TRBJ1-2; clone_size: .; cdr3_aa: CASSPMASYGYTF; cdr3_nt: TGTGCCAGCTCACCAATGGCATCCTATGGCTACACCTTC
d_call: TRBD1; v_call: TRBV12-5; j_call: TRBJ2-1; clone_size: many; cdr3_aa: CASGLGPDRVQFF; cdr3_nt: TGTGCTAGTGGTTTGGGCCCGGACAGGGTGCAGTTCTTC